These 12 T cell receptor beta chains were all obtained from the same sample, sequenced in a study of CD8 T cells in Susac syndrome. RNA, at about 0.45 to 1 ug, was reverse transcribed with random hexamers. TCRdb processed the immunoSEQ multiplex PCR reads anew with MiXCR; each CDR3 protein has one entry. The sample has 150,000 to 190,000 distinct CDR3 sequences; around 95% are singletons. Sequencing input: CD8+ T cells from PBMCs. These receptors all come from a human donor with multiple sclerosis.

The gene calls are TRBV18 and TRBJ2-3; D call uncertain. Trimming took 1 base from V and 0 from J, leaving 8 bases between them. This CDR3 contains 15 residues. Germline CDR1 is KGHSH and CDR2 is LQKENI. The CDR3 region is CASSPRGTSTDTQYF. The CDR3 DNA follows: TGTGCCAGCTCACCACGCGGAACTAGCACAGATACGCAGTATTTT.

DNA for the CDR3: TGTGCCACCAGCAGAGTCGGGATGAACACTGAAGCTTTCTTT. As protein: CATSRVGMNTEAFF. V gene TRBV15 combines with J gene TRBJ1-1, with D hard to call. This CDR3 has 14 amino acids. The V and J ends lost 1 base and 0 bases respectively, with 6 bases between them. Per germline, CDR1 LNHNV and CDR2 YYDKDF (reference sequence). Using reference TRBV15 and TRBJ1-1 for the parts outside the CDR3, the full variable domain is DAMVIQNPRYQVTQFGKPVTLSCSQTLNHNVMYWYQQKSSQAPKLLFHYYDKDFNNEADTPDNFQSRRPNTSFCFLDIRSPGLGDTAMYLCATSRVGMNTEAFFGQGTRLTVV.

CDR3 in DNA: TGTGCCTGGAGTGGGTGGGGAGGGCCGAGCTCCTACAATGAGCAGTTCTTC. Translation gives CAWSGWGGPSSYNEQFF. The gene calls are TRBV30 and TRBJ2-1; 7 bases line up with TRBD2. V shed 1 base, J shed 0 bases, and the junction held 9 bases outside the gene matches. This CDR3 spans 17 amino acids. Germline CDR1 GTSNPN, CDR2 SVGIG (reference sequence).

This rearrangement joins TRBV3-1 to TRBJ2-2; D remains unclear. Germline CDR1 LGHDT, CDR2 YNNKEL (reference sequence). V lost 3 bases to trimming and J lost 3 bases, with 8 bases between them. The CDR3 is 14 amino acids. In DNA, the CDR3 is TGTGCCAGCAGCCAGAACCAGTACACCGGGGAGCTGTTTTTT. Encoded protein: CASSQNQYTGELFF.

CDR3 sequence: CASSLRDRGLNEQFF. The CDR3 nucleotides are TGTGCCAGCAGTCTCCGGGACAGGGGCCTCAATGAGCAGTTCTTC. This chain joins TRBV12-3 or TRBV12-4 and TRBJ2-1; 10 bases are shared with TRBD1. The V and J ends lost 5 bases and 6 bases, in that order; junction bases with no gene match: 7. CDR3 length equals 15 residues.

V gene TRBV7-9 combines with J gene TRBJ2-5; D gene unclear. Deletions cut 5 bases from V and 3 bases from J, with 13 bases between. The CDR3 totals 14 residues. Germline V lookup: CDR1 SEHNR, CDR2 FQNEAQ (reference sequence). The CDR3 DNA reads TGTGCCAGCAGCCCCCCCGTACCCAAAGAGACCCAGTACTTC. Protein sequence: CASSPPVPKETQYF.

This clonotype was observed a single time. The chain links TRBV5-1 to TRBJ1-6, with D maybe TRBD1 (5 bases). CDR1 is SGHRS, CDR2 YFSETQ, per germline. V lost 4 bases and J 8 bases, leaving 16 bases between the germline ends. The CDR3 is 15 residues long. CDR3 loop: CASSHRDGVDSPLHF. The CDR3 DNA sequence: TGCGCCAGCAGCCACCGGGACGGGGTGGATTCACCCCTCCACTTT.

The CDR3 loop reads CASSSPWPLHF. For the CDR3, the DNA is TGTGCCAGCAGTTCCCCCTGGCCCCTCCACTTT. The V call is TRBV12-3 or TRBV12-4, the J call TRBJ1-6, with D unresolved. V lost 4 bases and J lost 13, with 8 bases in between. This CDR3 region has 11 residues.

The CDR3: CSVVRVTGELFF. The CDR3 DNA is TGCAGCGTTGTGCGGGTCACCGGGGAGCTGTTTTTT. V gene TRBV29-1 combines with J gene TRBJ2-2; D perhaps matches TRBD2 (5 bases). From germline, CDR1 is SQVTM and CDR2 ANQGSEA. The V and J ends lost 4 bases and 4 bases respectively, with 7 bases between them. The CDR3 consists of 12 residues.

Written as DNA, the CDR3 is TGTGCCAGCATCGCTGCTAACGAGCAGTACGTC. As protein: CASIAANEQYV. The chain couples TRBV2 to TRBJ2-7; D is ambiguous. CDR1 and CDR2 from the germline V gene are SNHLY and FYNNEI. The CDR3 sequence is 11 residues long. V was pared by 7 bases and J by 5 bases, with 9 bases between.

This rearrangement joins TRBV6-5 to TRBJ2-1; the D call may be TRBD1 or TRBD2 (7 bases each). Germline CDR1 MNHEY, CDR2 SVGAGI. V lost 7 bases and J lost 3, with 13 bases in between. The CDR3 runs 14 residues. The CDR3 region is CASNPGGGYNEQFF. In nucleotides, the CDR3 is TGTGCCAGCAATCCAGGGGGGGGCTACAATGAGCAGTTCTTC.

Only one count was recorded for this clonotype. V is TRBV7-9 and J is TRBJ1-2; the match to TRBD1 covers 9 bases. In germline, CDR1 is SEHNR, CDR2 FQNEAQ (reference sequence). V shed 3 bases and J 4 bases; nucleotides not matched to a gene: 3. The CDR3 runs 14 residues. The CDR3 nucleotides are TGTGCCAGCAGCTTTACAGGGGGCGGCTATGGCTACACCTTC. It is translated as CASSFTGGGYGYTF. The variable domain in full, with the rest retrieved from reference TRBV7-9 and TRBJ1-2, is DTGVSQNPRHKITKRGQNVTFRCDPISEHNRLYWYRQTLGQGPEFLTYFQNEAQLEKSRLLSDRFSAERPKGSFSTLEIQRTEQGDSAMYLCASSFTGGGYGYTFGSGTRLTVV.